Listed below are T cell receptor beta chains from one sample, sequenced in a study of shared clonotypes between healthy human individuals. Method: immunoSEQ multiplex PCR; TCRdb's copy keeps in-frame clones and lacks some. The sample contains 1.5 million to 2.5 million clones, about 95% of which appear only once. The sample taken for sequencing was naive CD8+ T cells sorted from blood. These TCRs come from a man in his late teens or twenties in good health. CDR3s include the opening cysteine and the closing phenylalanine or tryptophan. A D gene is named only where the DNA matches it firmly. Clone size is given for some rows only: seen once, a few or many times, or a class if the clone is expanded.

D,size,J,V,DNA,CDR3
.,.,TRBJ1-6,TRBV2,TGTGCCAGCAACACCGACAGTTTGAGCTCCTATAATTCACCCCTCCACTTT,CASNTDSLSSYNSPLHF
TRBD1,.,TRBJ2-1,TRBV5-1,TGCGCCAGCAGCTTGGTGGGACAGGGGGCCGGTAATGAGCAGTTCTTC,CASSLVGQGAGNEQFF
TRBD2,.,TRBJ2-7,TRBV27,TGTGCCAGCAGTTCTTATGGACTAGCGGCCGAGCAGTACTTC,CASSSYGLAAEQYF
.,.,TRBJ2-7,TRBV13,TGTGCCAGCAGCTTGACGAGGCAAAGCTCCTACGAGCAGTACTTC,CASSLTRQSSYEQYF
.,.,TRBJ2-1,TRBV7-9,TGTGCCAGCAGCTCCCCGAGAGGCGCGAGGGATGAGCAGTTCTTC,CASSSPRGARDEQFF
.,.,TRBJ2-1,TRBV9,TGTGCCAGCAGCGTAGCTCAGGGGTTCTCCTACAATGAGCAGTTCTTC,CASSVAQGFSYNEQFF
.,.,TRBJ1-4,TRBV7-9,TGTGCCAGCAGCAACCAGGGAGATTACCGCAATGAAAAACTGTTTTTT,CASSNQGDYRNEKLFF
TRBD2,.,TRBJ2-7,TRBV5-1,TGCGCCAGCAGCTTGGCCTGGACTAGCGGGACCTACGAGCAGTACTTC,CASSLAWTSGTYEQYF
.,.,TRBJ1-2,TRBV6-6,TGTGCCAGCAGTTACTCGGACAGCCGGTCGACCTTC,CASSYSDSRSTF
TRBD2,once,TRBJ2-1,TRBV6-1,TGTGCCAGCAACTGGGGACTAGCCGTTTACAATGAGCAGTTCTTC,CASNWGLAVYNEQFF
TRBD1,.,TRBJ1-4,TRBV2,TGTGCCAGCACCGAGGGGGCAGGTCAAAATGAAAAACTGTTTTTT,CASTEGAGQNEKLFF
.,.,TRBJ2-5,TRBV25-1,TGTGCCAGCAGTGAATGGGCGACAGACAGACAAGAGACCCAGTACTTC,CASSEWATDRQETQYF
TRBD2,.,TRBJ2-7,TRBV4-3,TGCGCCAGCAGCCAAGATGGTGGGGACTACCTTTTC,CASSQDGGDYLF
TRBD1,once,TRBJ1-1,TRBV6-6,TGTGCCAGCAGCACAGGGGGCTGGACTGAAGCTTTCTTT,CASSTGGWTEAFF
.,.,TRBJ2-3,TRBV2,TGTGCCAGCAGCAAACCGGGACACACCCTATCAGATACGCAGTATTTT,CASSKPGHTLSDTQYF
.,once,TRBJ2-7,TRBV5-1,TGCGCCAGCAGCTTTACAGGGAGTGATTCGGGTTACGAGCAGTACTTC,CASSFTGSDSGYEQYF
TRBD2,.,TRBJ2-7,TRBV4-1,TGCGCCAGCAGCGAAGGATGGGGAGGGAACGAGCAGTACTTC,CASSEGWGGNEQYF
.,.,TRBJ2-1,TRBV4-1,TGCGCCAGCAGCACCGGTCCAGTCCGCAATGAGCAGTTCTTC,CASSTGPVRNEQFF
.,.,TRBJ1-6,TRBV5-4,TGTGCCAGCAGCTTCAGGGAATCAAATTCACCCCTCCACTTT,CASSFRESNSPLHF
TRBD1,.,TRBJ1-2,TRBV28,TGTGCCAGCAGTTTATCCCTGGACAGGGGGCCATTTAACTATGGCTACACCTTC,CASSLSLDRGPFNYGYTF
TRBD2,.,TRBJ2-1,TRBV7-9,TGTGCCAGCAGCTTACCTAGCGGGGCGTTCTACAATGAGCAGTTCTTC,CASSLPSGAFYNEQFF
.,once,TRBJ2-1,TRBV4-1,TGCGCCAGCAGCCTTAGGGGTAATGAGCAGTTCTTC,CASSLRGNEQFF
.,.,TRBJ1-1,TRBV29-1,TGCAGCGTTAACGGGGCCGCCGAGGTCGAGGTGAACACTGAAGCTTTCTTT,CSVNGAAEVEVNTEAFF
TRBD2,.,TRBJ2-5,TRBV28,TGTGCCAGCAGTCCCCGCGGGGGGATGGAGACCCAGTACTTC,CASSPRGGMETQYF
.,.,TRBJ2-7,TRBV7-9,TGTGCCAGCAGCTTCGGGGGTGAGCAGTACTTC,CASSFGGEQYF
.,.,TRBJ2-6,TRBV5-4,TGTGCCAGCAGCTTGGAACAGTTCTCTGGGGCCAACGTCCTGACTTTC,CASSLEQFSGANVLTF
TRBD2,.,TRBJ2-2,TRBV2,TGTGCCAGCAGTGAGACTAGCGGGGGGTCGCACACCGGGGAGCTGTTTTTT,CASSETSGGSHTGELFF